The source of this TCR beta chain is a study of shared clonotypes between healthy human individuals. Germline-derived CDR1 and CDR2 are SGDLS and YYNGEE. The V and J ends lost 2 bases and 1 base respectively, with 9 bases between them. This CDR3 comprises 15 residues. Notes on this clone: As yet, its antigen is unknown. Other DNA sequences in the same sample also yield this CDR3.

Broader study findings: Only a few donors were included, so the genetic and exposure-history diversity represented was limited. With a few donors compared, 4.5% to 6.5% of naive CD4 clonotypes were shared.

Everyone who donated was a Caucasian adult who lived in Nashville, Tennessee. Assay execution proceeded at the deep level. Clones were sequenced by immunoSEQ multiplex PCR, and TCRdb holds only the in-frame ones, with some missing. The profile covers roughly 1,500,000 clones, with around 98.5% appearing a single time and 0.36% taken by the ten largest. Sample: naive CD4+ T cells sorted from blood. The sample's subset: CD45RA+ positively selected. The clonotype was recovered from a man between 25 and 39 years old in good health. The chain recombines TRBV9 with TRBJ2-2; a weak D match, TRBD2 (6 bases). The CDR3 region has the DNA TGTGCCAGCAGCGTTGGTAGCGGGAACACCGGGGAGCTGTTTTTT. It is translated as CASSVGSGNTGELFF.